The clone carrying this TCR beta chain appeared many times. Its antigen remains unknown. Trimming stripped 2 bases from V and 1 base from J, with 6 bases between. From germline, CDR1 is LGHNA and CDR2 YSLEER. The CDR3 loop spans 15 amino acids. This specimen comes from a study of T-cell memory formation after mild COVID-19. Findings and caveats of the study: Among contracting clones, CD4+ were mainly CM/EM and CD8+ enriched in EMRA.

5'RACE primed from the constant segment yielded TCR alpha and TCR beta cDNA libraries bearing sample barcodes and UMIs. Each CDR3 protein gets one entry after TCRdb re-called the 5' RACE reads with MiXCR. Of approximately 500,000 distinct CDR3 sequences in the sample, 20% to 30% were seen once. Source material: PBMCs or a T cell subset sorted from them (not recorded which). The chain uses TRBV4-3 and TRBJ2-6; D is undetermined. The TCR comes from an adult woman who had mild COVID-19 (a few samples of this study predate the infection). Cell type and time point are not known. CDR3 nucleotide sequence: TGCGCCAGCAGCCAAATAGGGTCTGGGGCCAACGTCCTGACTTTC. Its protein product is CASSQIGSGANVLTF.